This T cell receptor beta chain was captured in a study of blood T cell repertoires in COVID-19. The overall study: The United States, Italy and Spain provided the acute and convalescent COVID-19 samples. PBMCs, B-cell-depleted T cells, or T cells provided the cDNA or gDNA that made up the material.

Authors' methods: Nucleated cell number was recorded as an estimate derived from reference gene primer amplification. Libraries were prepared by immunoSEQ multiplex PCR; TCRdb keeps only in-frame clonotypes and omits some of them. The DNA was the basis for D and trimming; V, J and clone size are from that table. This sample has around 200,000 clones, with about 83% found just once. V lost 2 bases and J 8 bases, leaving 15 bases between the germline ends. CDR1 is MNHEY and CDR2 is SVGAGI in the germline V gene. The CDR3 sequence is 14 residues long. The chain is built from TRBV6-5 and TRBJ1-2; D not resolved. Sequenced: PBMCs or T cells enriched from blood (not recorded which). The source is a middle-aged man with acute COVID-19. CDR3 residues: CASSYNTGNGGYTF. The CDR3 DNA follows: TGTGCCAGCAGTTACAACACCGGGAACGGAGGCTACACCTTC.